This entry is about one T cell receptor beta chain. This CDR3 has 18 residues. J gave up 2 bases and V 4 bases, and 8 bases lay outside the gene matches. The germline CDR1 and CDR2 sequences are SGHNT and YYREEE (reference sequence). Sequenced by immunoSEQ multiplex PCR; TCRdb stores in-frame clones only, minus some. The sample contains 150,000 or so clones, 85% of which appear only once. The data originate from a study of blood T cell repertoires in COVID-19. V gene TRBV5-4 combines with J gene TRBJ2-3; 15 nucleotides line up with TRBD2. The receptor comes from a human donor with acute or convalescent COVID-19. The donor label of this sample is uncertain. Input material: peripheral blood. CDR3 sequence: CASSQGLAGGSSTDTQYF. The CDR3 DNA reads as TGTGCCAGCAGCCAGGGACTAGCGGGGGGTTCTTCCACAGATACGCAGTATTTT.